The 13 T cell receptor beta chains reported below all come from one sample, sequenced in a study of T cell responses to AZD1222 COVID-19 vaccine. Sequenced by immunoSEQ multiplex PCR; TCRdb stores in-frame clones only, minus some. Here the sample spans some 120,000 clones, approximately 83% being singletons. The sequencing used peripheral blood, collected on day 0 of AZD1222 vaccination. All receptors derive from an adult in good health.

This chain joins TRBV9 and TRBJ2-1; 7 bases match TRBD1. Germline V lookup: CDR1 SGDLS, CDR2 YYNGEE. V was pared by 3 bases and J by 2 bases, with 5 bases of the junction left unmatched. This CDR3 has 15 residues. The CDR3 DNA is TGTGCCAGCAGCGCTAACAGGGGTGCCTACAATGAGCAGTTCTTC. Translation gives CASSANRGAYNEQFF.

CDR3 nucleotide sequence: TGTGCCAGCAGTTCGCTAGCTGGTGAGACCCAGTACTTC. This encodes CASSSLAGETQYF. The rearrangement links TRBV6-2 or TRBV6-3 to TRBJ2-5; TRBD2 is a possible D gene (5 bases). CDR1 is MNHEY, CDR2 SVGEGT, per germline. The CDR3 consists of 13 residues. Trimming left V 4 bases short and J 5 bases short, with 11 bases between.

The chain has TRBV6-1 and TRBJ1-1; 8 nucleotides align to TRBD1. The CDR3 is made up of 16 amino acids. Germline V gene lookup returns CDR1 MNHNS and CDR2 SASEGT. The V segment lost 3 bases and the J segment 11 bases; nucleotides outside the gene matches: 17. The CDR3 coding sequence is TGTGCCAGCAGTGACACCGGACAGGGATTCTTTTTTTGCGCTTTCTTT. Protein: CASSDTGQGFFFCAFF.

The gene calls are TRBV18 and TRBJ1-4; 7 nucleotides line up with TRBD1. The CDR3 has 15 amino acids. Germline-derived CDR1 and CDR2 are KGHSH and LQKENI. V lost 6 bases to trimming and J lost 3 bases; unmatched junction nucleotides: 7. The chain's CDR3 is CASSPTGTANEKLFF. CDR3 bases: TGTGCCAGCTCCCCCACCGGGACAGCTAATGAAAAACTGTTTTTT.

The V call is TRBV27, the J call TRBJ2-1; 10 bases fit TRBD2. The CDR3 length is 17 residues. CDR1 is MNHEY and CDR2 is SMNVEV in the germline V gene (reference sequence). V was clipped by 5 bases and J by 6 bases; unmatched bases: 13. This CDR3 is CASSLRPLAGGGNEQFF. The CDR3, as DNA: TGTGCCAGCAGTCTCAGGCCTTTAGCGGGGGGTGGCAATGAGCAGTTCTTC.

The chain joins TRBV4-3 to TRBJ2-1; D is perhaps TRBD1 (7 bases). The V gene's germline CDR1 is LGHNA and CDR2 YSLEER. V gave up 0 bases and J gave up 4 bases, with 19 bases separating them. CDR3 length: 18 amino acids. This CDR3 is CASSQEGQLAVLYNEQFF. The CDR3 coding sequence is TGCGCCAGCAGCCAAGAGGGACAGTTAGCGGTCCTTTACAATGAGCAGTTCTTC.

The chain joins TRBV18 to TRBJ2-3; D is unclear. The length of the CDR3 is 13 residues. V lost 2 bases, J lost 2 bases, and 5 bases lay in between. CDR1 is KGHSH and CDR2 is LQKENI in the germline V gene. This CDR3 reads CASSPGDTDTQYF. DNA for the CDR3: TGTGCCAGCTCACCAGGGGACACAGATACGCAGTATTTT.

V and J are TRBV19 and TRBJ1-2; a weak D match, TRBD1 (6 bases). V was trimmed by 3 bases and J by 7 bases, leaving 12 bases between them. The germline V gene encodes CDR1 LNHDA and CDR2 SQIVND (reference sequence). The CDR3 contains 13 residues. The CDR3 region is CASSIPGVSGYTF. The CDR3 DNA is TGTGCCAGTAGTATCCCAGGGGTGAGTGGCTACACCTTC.

The sample holds a few counts of this clone. The chain recombines TRBV6-1 with TRBJ1-2; possibly TRBD1 for D (5 bases). This CDR3 contains 16 residues. CDR1 and CDR2 (germline): MNHNS, SASEGT. The V end lost 3 bases, the J end lost 0 bases, and 14 bases lay between the germline ends. CDR3 amino acids: CASSDLGGAANYGYTF. CDR3 nucleotides: TGTGCCAGCAGTGACCTAGGCGGGGCCGCTAACTATGGCTACACCTTC.

The chain recombines TRBV7-9 with TRBJ1-3; the D is unclear. The V end was cut by 5 bases, the J end by 0 bases, with 2 bases between. This CDR3 is 12 amino acids long. The germline V gene encodes CDR1 SEHNR and CDR2 FQNEAQ (reference sequence). The CDR3 is CASSNSGNTIYF. The CDR3 DNA follows: TGTGCCAGCAGCAACTCTGGAAACACCATATATTTT. Full variable domain (outside the CDR3, taken from reference TRBV7-9 and TRBJ1-3): DTGVSQNPRHKITKRGQNVTFRCDPISEHNRLYWYRQTLGQGPEFLTYFQNEAQLEKSRLLSDRFSAERPKGSFSTLEIQRTEQGDSAMYLCASSNSGNTIYFGEGSWLTVV.

The chain combines TRBV4-1 with TRBJ2-6; D may be TRBD2 (6 bases). Per the germline V gene, CDR1 is MGHRA and CDR2 is YSYEKL. Trimming cost V 5 bases and J 0 bases, with 14 bases left between them. The CDR3 is 17 residues long. The CDR3 sequence: CASSSAGLGSGANVLTF. As DNA, the CDR3 is TGCGCCAGCAGCAGCGCGGGACTGGGCTCTGGGGCCAACGTCCTGACTTTC.

The genes are TRBV3-1 (or the pseudogene TRBV3-2) and TRBJ1-1; no reliable D call. This CDR3 spans 15 amino acids. Per germline, CDR1 LGHDT and CDR2 YNNKEL (reference sequence). V shed 1 base and J shed 12 bases, with 21 bases lying between them. This chain's CDR3 is CASSQGASGRVVTFF. The CDR3 DNA follows: TGTGCCAGCAGCCAAGGGGCTTCGGGCAGAGTTGTAACTTTCTTT.

This chain connects TRBV6-5 to TRBJ2-7; 7 nucleotides line up with TRBD2. V was clipped by 3 bases and J by 7 bases; unmatched bases: 12. This CDR3 has 15 amino acids. The germline gives CDR1 MNHEY, CDR2 SVGAGI. CDR3 protein: CASSYRGGSRQEQYF. CDR3 DNA sequence: TGTGCCAGCAGTTATCGCGGGGGTTCCCGTCAGGAGCAGTACTTC.